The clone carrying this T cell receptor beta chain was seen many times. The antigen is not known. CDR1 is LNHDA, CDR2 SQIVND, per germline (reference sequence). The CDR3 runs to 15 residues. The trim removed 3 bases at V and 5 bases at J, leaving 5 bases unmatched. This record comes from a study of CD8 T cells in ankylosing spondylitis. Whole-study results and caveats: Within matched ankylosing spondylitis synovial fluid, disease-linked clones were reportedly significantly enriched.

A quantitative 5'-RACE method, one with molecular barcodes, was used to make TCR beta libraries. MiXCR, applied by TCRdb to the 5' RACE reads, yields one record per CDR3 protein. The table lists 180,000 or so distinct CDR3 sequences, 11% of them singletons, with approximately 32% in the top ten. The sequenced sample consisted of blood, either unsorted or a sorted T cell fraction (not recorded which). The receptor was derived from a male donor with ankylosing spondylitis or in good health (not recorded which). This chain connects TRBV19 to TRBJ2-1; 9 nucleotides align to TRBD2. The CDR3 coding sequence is TGTGCCAGTAGTATGGCTAGCGGGGTGCACAATGAGCAGTTCTTC. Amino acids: CASSMASGVHNEQFF.